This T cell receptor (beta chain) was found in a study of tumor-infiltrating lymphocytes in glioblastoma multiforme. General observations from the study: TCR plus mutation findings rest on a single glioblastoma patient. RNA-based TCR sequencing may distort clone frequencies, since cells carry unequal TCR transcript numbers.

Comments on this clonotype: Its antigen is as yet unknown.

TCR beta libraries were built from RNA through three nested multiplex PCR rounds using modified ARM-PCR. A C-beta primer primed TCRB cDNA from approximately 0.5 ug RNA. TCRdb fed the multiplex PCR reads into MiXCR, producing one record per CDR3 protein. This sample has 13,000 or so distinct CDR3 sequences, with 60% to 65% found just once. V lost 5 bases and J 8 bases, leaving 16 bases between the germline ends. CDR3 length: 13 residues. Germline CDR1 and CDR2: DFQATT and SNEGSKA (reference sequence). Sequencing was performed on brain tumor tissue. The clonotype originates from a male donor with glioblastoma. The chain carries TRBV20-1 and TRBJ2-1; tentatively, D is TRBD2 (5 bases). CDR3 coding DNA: TGCAGTGCTGGCACCGGGGTAGGGCATGAGCAGTTCTTC. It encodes CSAGTGVGHEQFF.